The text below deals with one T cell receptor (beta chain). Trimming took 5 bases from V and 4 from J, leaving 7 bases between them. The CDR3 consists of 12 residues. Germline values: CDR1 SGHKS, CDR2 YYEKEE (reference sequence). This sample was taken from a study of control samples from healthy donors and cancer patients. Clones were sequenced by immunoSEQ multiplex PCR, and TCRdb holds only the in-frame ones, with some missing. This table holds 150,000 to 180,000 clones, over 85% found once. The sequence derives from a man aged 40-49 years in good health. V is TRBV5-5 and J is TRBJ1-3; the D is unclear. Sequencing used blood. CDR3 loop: CASSSVGNTIYF. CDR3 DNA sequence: TGTGCCAGCAGTTCCGTCGGAAACACCATATATTTT. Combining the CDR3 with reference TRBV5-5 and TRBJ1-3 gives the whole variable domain DAGVTQSPTHLIKTRGQQVTLRCSPISGHKSVSWYQQVLGQGPQFIFQYYEKEERGRGNFPDRFSARQFPNYSSELNVNALLLGDSALYLCASSSVGNTIYFGEGSWLTVV.